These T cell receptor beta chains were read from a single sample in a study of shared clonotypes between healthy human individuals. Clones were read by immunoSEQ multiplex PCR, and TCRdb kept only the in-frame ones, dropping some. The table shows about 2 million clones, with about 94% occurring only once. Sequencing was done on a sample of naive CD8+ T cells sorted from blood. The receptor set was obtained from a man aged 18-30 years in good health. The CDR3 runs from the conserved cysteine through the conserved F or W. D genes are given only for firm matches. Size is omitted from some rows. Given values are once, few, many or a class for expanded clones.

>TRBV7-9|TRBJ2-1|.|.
TGTGCCAGCAGCCCAGAGAACAGGGAAAATGAGCAGTTCTTC
CASSPENRENEQFF
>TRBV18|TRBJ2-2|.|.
TGTGCCAGCTCACCCCCTGGACTATTCACCGGGGAGCTGTTTTTT
CASSPPGLFTGELFF
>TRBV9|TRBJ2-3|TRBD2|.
TGTGCCAGCAGCGCGGGACTAGCGGGGTACACGCAGTATTTT
CASSAGLAGYTQYF
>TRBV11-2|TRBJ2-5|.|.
TGTGCCAGCAGCTTAGAGCTGGAAGAGACCCAGTACTTC
CASSLELEETQYF
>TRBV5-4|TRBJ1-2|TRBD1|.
TGTGCCAGCAGCTCGGGGACAGGGGGCGATGGCTACACCTTC
CASSSGTGGDGYTF
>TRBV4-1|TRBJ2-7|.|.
TGCGCCAGCAGCCTGAGACACGCGATGGGGGAGCAGTACTTC
CASSLRHAMGEQYF
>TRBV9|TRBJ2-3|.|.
TGTGCCAGCAGCCCTTTCACAGATACGCAGTATTTT
CASSPFTDTQYF
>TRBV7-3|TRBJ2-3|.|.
TGTGCCAGCAGCTTAACCCCTACGGACACAGATACGCAGTATTTT
CASSLTPTDTDTQYF
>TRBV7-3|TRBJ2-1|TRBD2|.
TGTGCCAGCAGCTGGGGACTAGCGGGGGGAGATGAGCAGTTCTTC
CASSWGLAGGDEQFF
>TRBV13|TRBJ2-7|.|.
TGTGCCAGCAGCTTAAGGGGGATAGAGCGGGCAACCTACGAGCAGTACTTC
CASSLRGIERATYEQYF
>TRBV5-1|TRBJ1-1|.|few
TGCGCCAGCAGCCGATACGGAGGGAGGACTGAAGCTTTCTTT
CASSRYGGRTEAFF
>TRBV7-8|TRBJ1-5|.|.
TGTGCCAGCAGCTTAGCGGAGGGCCCGCAGCCCCAGCATTTT
CASSLAEGPQPQHF
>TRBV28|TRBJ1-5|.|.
TGTGCCAGCAGTCGGCTGGGGAATTTGGGCCAGCCCCAGCATTTT
CASSRLGNLGQPQHF
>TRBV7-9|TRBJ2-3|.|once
TGTGCCGGAGACAGCGGCCCCGCCACGGCGGATACGCAGTATTTT
CAGDSGPATADTQYF
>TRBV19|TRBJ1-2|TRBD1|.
TGTGCCAGTACCCCAGGGGGGGTCACTGGCTACACCTTC
CASTPGGVTGYTF
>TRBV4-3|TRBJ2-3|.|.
TGCGCCAGCAGTACCGGAGGCGGAGAAGATACGCAGTATTTT
CASSTGGGEDTQYF
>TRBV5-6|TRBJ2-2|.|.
TGTGCCAGCAGCTTGCTGGCAGGCCCCGGGGAGCTGTTTTTT
CASSLLAGPGELFF